This T cell receptor beta chain was retrieved from a study of patients and donors after allogeneic stem cell transplantation. TCRdb redid the calling of the RT-PCR reads with MiXCR, one entry per CDR3 protein. Of hundreds of thousands of distinct CDR3 sequences in the sample, roughly 14% were seen once. The CDR3 is 17 amino acids. Unmatched junction bases numbered 9, after V lost 0 bases and J lost 5 bases. Looked up from germline, CDR1 is MGHRA and CDR2 is YSYEKL. The TCR comes from a human donor who was either an allogeneic HSCT recipient or a stem cell or donor lymphocyte infusion donor (not recorded which). It is not recorded whose cells these are; they may come from a transplant donor. The chain is built from TRBV4-1 and TRBJ2-1; 8 positions match TRBD2. Sequencing was done on a sample of blood, either unsorted or a sorted T cell fraction (not recorded which). The CDR3 nucleotides are TGCGCCAGCAGCCAAGAGCAGCAGCGGGGGCTGAACAATGAGCAGTTCTTC. Translation gives CASSQEQQRGLNNEQFF.